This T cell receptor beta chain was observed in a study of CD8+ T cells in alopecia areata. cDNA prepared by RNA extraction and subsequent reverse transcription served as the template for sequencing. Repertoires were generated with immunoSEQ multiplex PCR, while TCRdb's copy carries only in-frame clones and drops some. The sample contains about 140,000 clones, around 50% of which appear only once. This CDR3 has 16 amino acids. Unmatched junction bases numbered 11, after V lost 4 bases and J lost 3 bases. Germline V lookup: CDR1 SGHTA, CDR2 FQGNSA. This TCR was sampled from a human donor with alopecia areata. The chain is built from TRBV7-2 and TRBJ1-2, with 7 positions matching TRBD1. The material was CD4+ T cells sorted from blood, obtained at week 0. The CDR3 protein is CASSSGQQQIYYGYTF. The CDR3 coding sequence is TGTGCCAGCAGCTCGGGACAGCAACAGATCTACTATGGCTACACCTTC. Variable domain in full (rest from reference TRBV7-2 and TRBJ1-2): GAGVSQSPSNKVTEKGKDVELRCDPISGHTALYWYRQSLGQGLEFLIYFQGNSAPDKSGLPSDRFSAERTGGSVSTLTIQRTQQEDSAVYLCASSSGQQQIYYGYTFGSGTRLTVV.